This paragraph reports one TCR beta chain. The antigen is not known. Germline CDR1 is MDHEN and CDR2 is SYDVKM. V was trimmed by 4 bases and J by 3 bases, leaving 9 bases between them. The CDR3 extends over 14 amino acids. The data stem from a study of CD8 T cells in ankylosing spondylitis. Whole-study results and caveats: Seemingly characteristic of ankylosing spondylitis blood was a TCR beta motif consisting of about 8 highly homologous variants. Disease-linked clones proved CD8+ and comparatively uncommon in peripheral blood.

Making use of molecular barcodes, quantitative 5'-RACE generated TCR beta libraries. From the 5' RACE reads, TCRdb called clonotypes with MiXCR, one entry per CDR3 protein. The sample includes fewer than 200,000 distinct CDR3 sequences, approximately 20% of them seen just once. The specimen was blood, either unsorted or a sorted T cell fraction (not recorded which). V and J are TRBV28 and TRBJ2-2, with D maybe TRBD1 (6 bases). This clonotype was obtained from a male donor with ankylosing spondylitis or in good health (not recorded which). The CDR3 region is CASSSGAHTGELFF. The CDR3, as DNA: TGTGCCAGCAGTTCAGGGGCCCACACCGGGGAGCTGTTTTTT.